The entry that follows covers one T cell receptor (beta chain) sequence. An end of the junction differs from the germline gene, which may be a read error. TCRdb's copy holds only in-frame clones and misses some; the assay was immunoSEQ multiplex PCR. There are about 140,000 clones in the sample; almost 90% occur only once, and 1.5% to 1.9% lies in the top ten. In germline, CDR1 is ENHRY, CDR2 SYGVKD. The CDR3 totals 15 residues. The data originate from a study of blood T cell repertoires in COVID-19. The sample taken for sequencing was peripheral blood. This receptor was taken from a woman in her sixties with acute or convalescent COVID-19. This chain joins TRBV10-3 and TRBJ2-5; D possibly corresponds to TRBD2 (7 bases). The CDR3 DNA sequence: TGTGCCACCTTAGGGGGGGAGCCCGGGCAAGGGACCCAGTACTTC. Translation gives CATLGGEPGQGTQYF.